This entry concerns a single T cell receptor beta chain. Its antigen is not known. These data are taken from a study of shared clonotypes between healthy human individuals. On the study more broadly: The cohort comprised a couple of women and a few men. Their ages spanned 18 to 49 years.

Points from the study as a whole: The naive CD4 repertoires of a few donors were compared, and about 5% of clonotypes were shared.

As processed by the authors: ImmunoSEQ sequences covered only the junction and lacked quality scores; filtering therefore differed. The table came from immunoSEQ multiplex PCR; TCRdb's copy has only in-frame clones and leaves some out. The V and J calls and clone size are taken from that table; D and trimming were inferred from the DNA. The table shows about 800,000 clones, with approximately 97% occurring only once. The J segment lost 0 bases and the V segment lost 2 bases, leaving 5 bases of the junction unmatched. Germline CDR1 and CDR2: SGHNT and YYREEE (reference sequence). The CDR3 spans 16 residues. Cells designated naive CD8 were CD45RO-negative and were positively selected for CCR7, with terminally differentiated effector memory CD45RA+ cells excluded.

The chain combines TRBV5-4 with TRBJ2-3, with 8 bases fitting TRBD2. Sequenced sample: naive CD8+ T cells sorted from blood. This receptor was obtained from a man aged 25-40 years in good health. The CDR3 DNA follows: TGTGCCAGCAGCTTATATAGCGGGACTAGCACAGATACGCAGTATTTT. Translated: CASSLYSGTSTDTQYF.